These T cell receptor beta chains were read from a single sample in a study of blood T cells in healthy people across ages. TCRdb used MiXCR to reprocess the 5' RACE reads, holding one entry per CDR3 protein. The profile shows about 770,000 distinct CDR3 sequences, 40% to 50% of them singletons. The material sequenced was blood. Source of these receptors: a man in his sixties in good health. The CDR3 runs from the conserved cysteine through the conserved F or W. D genes are given only for firm matches. Clone size is stated in some rows and not others, as once, few, many or a class when expanded.

J: TRBJ2-1; D: NA; size: once; V: TRBV15; CDR3: CATSRDLASGEQFF; DNA: TGTGCCACCAGCAGAGATCTAGCCTCCGGGGAGCAGTTCTTC
J: TRBJ2-5; D: NA; size: NA; V: TRBV6-1; CDR3: CACRARDQETQYF; DNA: TGTGCTTGTAGGGCCAGGGACCAAGAGACCCAGTACTTC
J: TRBJ1-4; D: NA; size: NA; V: TRBV20-1; CDR3: CSATDRTESEKLFF; DNA: TGCAGTGCAACTGACAGGACAGAAAGTGAAAAACTGTTTTTT
J: TRBJ2-7; D: NA; size: NA; V: TRBV7-9; CDR3: CASSFYALGFHEQYF; DNA: TGTGCCAGCAGCTTCTATGCTCTAGGGTTCCACGAGCAGTACTTC
J: TRBJ1-1; D: NA; size: few; V: TRBV6-2/TRBV6-3; CDR3: CASSNMNTEAFF; DNA: TGTGCCAGCAGTAACATGAACACTGAAGCTTTCTTT
J: TRBJ2-1; D: TRBD1; size: NA; V: TRBV29-1; CDR3: CSVSGTVHYNEQFF; DNA: TGCAGCGTTTCCGGGACAGTACATTACAATGAGCAGTTCTTC
J: TRBJ2-7; D: NA; size: NA; V: TRBV4-3; CDR3: CASSQGTYYEQYF; DNA: TGCGCCAGCAGCCAAGGGACGTATTACGAGCAGTACTTC
J: TRBJ2-7; D: NA; size: NA; V: TRBV10-3; CDR3: CAISGRTDSYEQYF; DNA: TGTGCCATCAGTGGCCGGACGGATTCCTACGAGCAGTACTTC
J: TRBJ2-3; D: NA; size: NA; V: TRBV7-9; CDR3: CASVRGSSTDTQYF; DNA: TGTGCCAGCGTAAGGGGCTCTAGCACAGATACGCAGTATTTT
J: TRBJ1-1; D: NA; size: NA; V: TRBV7-3; CDR3: CASSADSYTEAFF; DNA: TGTGCCAGCAGCGCAGACAGTTACACTGAAGCTTTCTTT
J: TRBJ2-7; D: NA; size: NA; V: TRBV9; CDR3: CASSVGGRSYEQYF; DNA: TGTGCCAGCAGCGTGGGAGGCAGGTCCTACGAGCAGTACTTC
J: TRBJ1-4; D: TRBD1; size: NA; V: TRBV20-1; CDR3: CSADPGQFATNEKLFF; DNA: TGCAGTGCTGACCCGGGACAGTTTGCAACTAATGAAAAACTGTTTTTT
J: TRBJ1-1; D: NA; size: many; V: TRBV4-3; CDR3: CASSPGADTEAFF; DNA: TGCGCCAGCAGCCCCGGAGCGGACACTGAAGCTTTCTTT
J: TRBJ2-3; D: NA; size: few; V: TRBV28; CDR3: CASSIPFAEGRTTDTQYF; DNA: TGTGCCAGCAGCATCCCTTTTGCCGAAGGGAGAACCACAGATACGCAGTATTTT
J: TRBJ2-7; D: TRBD1; size: few; V: TRBV7-9; CDR3: CASSLPKTGGDSYEQYF; DNA: TGTGCCAGCAGCTTACCCAAAACAGGGGGCGATTCCTACGAGCAGTACTTC
J: TRBJ2-3; D: TRBD2; size: NA; V: TRBV6-5; CDR3: CASSLFSGETSTDTQYF; DNA: TGTGCCAGCAGTTTGTTTAGCGGGGAAACTAGCACAGATACGCAGTATTTT
J: TRBJ2-7; D: TRBD2; size: NA; V: TRBV28; CDR3: CASRSGGLSYEQYF; DNA: TGTGCCAGCAGGAGCGGGGGGCTCTCCTACGAGCAGTACTTC
J: TRBJ1-1; D: NA; size: NA; V: TRBV2; CDR3: CASTARQDRKAFF; DNA: TGTGCCAGCACGGCGAGACAGGACCGAAAAGCTTTCTTT
J: TRBJ2-1; D: NA; size: NA; V: TRBV12-3/TRBV12-4; CDR3: CASSSKGYGEQFF; DNA: TGTGCCAGCAGCTCCAAAGGGTACGGTGAGCAGTTCTTC
J: TRBJ2-3; D: TRBD1; size: NA; V: TRBV20-1; CDR3: CSASLGTARTDTQYF; DNA: TGCAGTGCTAGCCTAGGGACAGCACGCACAGATACGCAGTATTTT
J: TRBJ2-7; D: NA; size: few; V: TRBV20-1; CDR3: CSASQENTRSHEQYF; DNA: TGCAGTGCTAGCCAGGAGAATACCCGATCCCACGAGCAGTACTTC
J: TRBJ2-3; D: NA; size: NA; V: TRBV2; CDR3: CASSDRADTQYF; DNA: TGTGCCAGCAGTGACAGAGCAGATACGCAGTATTTT
J: TRBJ2-5; D: NA; size: NA; V: TRBV28; CDR3: CASTGRRETQYF; DNA: TGTGCCAGCACCGGCAGACGAGAGACCCAGTACTTC
J: TRBJ2-1; D: NA; size: NA; V: TRBV7-3; CDR3: CASSLDGVDEQFF; DNA: TGTGCCAGCAGCTTAGACGGGGTGGATGAGCAGTTCTTC
J: TRBJ2-5; D: NA; size: NA; V: TRBV7-2; CDR3: CASSSVPLYQETQYF; DNA: TGTGCCAGCAGCTCCGTACCGTTGTACCAAGAGACCCAGTACTTC
J: TRBJ2-1; D: NA; size: few; V: TRBV7-9; CDR3: CASSPLLAKEQFF; DNA: TGTGCCAGCAGCCCCCTCTTAGCAAAGGAGCAGTTCTTC
J: TRBJ2-2; D: TRBD1; size: NA; V: TRBV20-1; CDR3: CSAKDRGQGNTGELFF; DNA: TGCAGTGCCAAGGACAGGGGTCAGGGGAACACCGGGGAGCTGTTTTTT
J: TRBJ2-7; D: TRBD1; size: NA; V: TRBV4-3; CDR3: CASSQPGQGAVEQYF; DNA: TGCGCCAGCAGCCAACCGGGACAGGGGGCGGTCGAGCAGTACTTC
J: TRBJ1-4; D: NA; size: NA; V: TRBV12-3/TRBV12-4; CDR3: CASSPQATNEKLFF; DNA: TGTGCCAGCAGTCCACAGGCAACTAATGAAAAACTGTTTTTT
J: TRBJ1-1; D: NA; size: once; V: TRBV20-1; CDR3: CSAPRAGLDTEAFF; DNA: TGCAGTGCTCCCAGGGCGGGGTTGGACACTGAAGCTTTCTTT
J: TRBJ2-5; D: NA; size: few; V: TRBV9; CDR3: CASSPRRIGNQETQYF; DNA: TGTGCCAGCAGCCCCCGAAGGATCGGGAATCAGGAGACCCAGTACTTC
J: TRBJ1-4; D: TRBD1; size: once; V: TRBV5-1; CDR3: CASSPTDRDNEKLFF; DNA: TGCGCCAGCAGCCCAACGGACAGGGATAATGAAAAACTGTTTTTT
J: TRBJ2-7; D: NA; size: once; V: TRBV4-3; CDR3: CAGSPKLSEAYEQYF; DNA: TGCGCCGGCAGCCCTAAACTGTCAGAAGCTTACGAGCAGTACTTC
J: TRBJ1-2; D: NA; size: once; V: TRBV4-1; CDR3: CASSQSGTVASGYTF; DNA: TGCGCCAGCAGCCAAAGTGGGACGGTGGCAAGTGGCTACACCTTC
J: TRBJ2-5; D: NA; size: many; V: TRBV29-1; CDR3: CSVDQETQYF; DNA: TGCAGCGTTGACCAAGAGACCCAGTACTTC
J: TRBJ2-5; D: NA; size: few; V: TRBV27; CDR3: CASSLLALNQETQYF; DNA: TGTGCCAGCAGTTTATTAGCGTTAAACCAAGAGACCCAGTACTTC
J: TRBJ2-7; D: NA; size: many; V: TRBV12-3/TRBV12-4; CDR3: CASRWVGAYEQYF; DNA: TGTGCCAGCCGGTGGGTCGGGGCCTACGAGCAGTACTTC
J: TRBJ1-5; D: NA; size: NA; V: TRBV5-4; CDR3: CASSFTTDFMTSNQPQHF; DNA: TGTGCCAGCAGCTTCACGACCGATTTTATGACTAGCAATCAGCCCCAGCATTTT
J: TRBJ1-2; D: NA; size: NA; V: TRBV10-3; CDR3: CAIGESGTVGYTF; DNA: TGTGCCATCGGTGAGTCTGGGACGGTTGGCTACACCTTC
J: TRBJ2-3; D: NA; size: NA; V: TRBV28; CDR3: CASSLGPVTRDTQYF; DNA: TGTGCCAGCAGTTTAGGGCCAGTGACACGGGATACGCAGTATTTT
J: TRBJ2-1; D: NA; size: NA; V: TRBV7-9; CDR3: CASSPVAWQGNYNEQFF; DNA: TGTGCCAGCAGCCCCGTTGCTTGGCAGGGGAATTACAATGAGCAGTTCTTC
J: TRBJ2-3; D: NA; size: few; V: TRBV5-5; CDR3: CASSLGGAEDTQYF; DNA: TGTGCCAGCAGCTTGGGGGGCGCGGAAGATACGCAGTATTTT
J: TRBJ1-1; D: NA; size: NA; V: TRBV5-1; CDR3: CASSFTTGTEANTEAFF; DNA: TGCGCCAGCAGCTTTACCACGGGGACGGAGGCGAACACTGAAGCTTTCTTT
J: TRBJ2-7; D: NA; size: few; V: TRBV6-2/TRBV6-3; CDR3: CASSYIQAGLGYEQYF; DNA: TGTGCCAGCAGTTACATCCAGGCAGGCTTGGGCTACGAGCAGTACTTC
J: TRBJ1-1; D: TRBD1; size: NA; V: TRBV20-1; CDR3: CSAPDPGQGATNTEAFF; DNA: TGCAGTGCTCCCGACCCGGGACAGGGGGCGACGAACACTGAAGCTTTCTTT